This TCR beta chain was observed in a study of neurological immune-mediated disorders (dated by TCRdb to between 2018 and 2020). Broadly, across the study: Among the approximately 35 multiple sclerosis patients, relapsing-remitting MS accounted for some 30 and secondary progressive MS accounted for 3. Peripheral blood TCR-beta repertoires from HTLV-I-associated myelopathy (HAM/TSP) patients, multiple sclerosis patients and healthy controls were compared by UMI-based sequencing. Longitudinal samples, technical triplicates and paired sorted CD4+ and CD8+ T-cell subsets, alongside PBMC samples, were included among the approximately 110 TCR-beta libraries. The cohort included 60 to 75 subjects: around 15 with HAM/TSP, about 34 with multiple sclerosis, and approximately 20 healthy controls.

General study outcomes and caveats: In a phylogenetic analysis, the repertoires of 18 out of 34 MS patients fell into a single cluster of related CDR3 sequences, pointing to a possible signature at the repertoire level. The MS cluster showed no association with clinical or MRI features, and the authors stated that larger cohorts are needed. The highest TCR clonal expansion was observed in HAM/TSP patients, whereas the lowest was observed in MS patients, even when compared with healthy controls. Across subjects, expanded clones never shared an identical CDR3 amino acid sequence, which suggests that the TCR-beta repertoires in every group were private.

This clonotype was detected many times. Its antigen remains undetermined. No base quality values were provided; no much bigger clone lies one nucleotide off. V loses 1 base, J loses 0 bases, and the germline ends lie 16 bases apart. Counted from cysteine to phenylalanine, this CDR3 has 18 amino acids. The retained sequence is limited to the CDR3, 54 bases, with the frame set at the first base. Via the germline V gene, CDR1 is MGHRA and CDR2 YSYEKL. For the unsorted PBMC libraries, 2 million PBMCs were stored in RNAlater at -80 degrees C until RNA extraction and were used to generate the libraries. Multiple sclerosis patients were enrolled in a US clinical protocol evaluating disease progression by magnetic resonance imaging. Peripheral blood was subjected to Ficoll-Hypaque density gradient centrifugation to isolate PBMCs, which were then cryopreserved in liquid nitrogen. cDNA was synthesized by template-switch 5'RACE using a primer with a 10-nucleotide random unique molecular identifier that tagged each TCR transcript. Every sequencing run covered 15-18 subjects and yielded more than 170 million TCR-beta sequences. The RNeasy kit was used for extraction of total RNA. The KAPA Real-time Library Amplification kit was used to amplify TCR-beta VDJ regions with primers targeting the TCR constant region and the 5'RACE anchor. Sample indexes and Illumina adaptors were added in a first PCR, and a second PCR then increased library yield. The roughly 650 bp TCR product was size-selected on a 2% E-gel SizeSelection system after Ampure bead purification. Before pooling, libraries had their quality checked on a Bioanalyzer, their concentration measured with Qubit, and their quantity determined with the Kapa Library Quantification kit. Libraries were sequenced paired-end 2 x 150 bp on an Illumina HiSeq 2500. To increase sequence diversity, 25-30% phiX was spiked into each library pool. The paper's processing steps were these. The UMI-based MiGEC pipeline processed quality-filtered reads and removed over 80% of raw TCR sequences during error correction. IMGT germline references were used for alignment of VDJ genes, and clonotypes were defined by a unique CDR3 amino acid sequence together with V-J genes. Clonal expansion, Shannon diversity and CDR3 relatedness (CalcPairwiseDistances, ClusterSamples) were evaluated with VDJtools, and phylogenetic trees were built with CLCbio workbench. Clones with at least 8 unique UMIs were defined as expanded, with this threshold being based on coefficient-of-variation modelling across technical triplicates. TCRdb reran the public reads through fastp at Q25 and MiXCR, keeping productive beta chains. Identical CDR3 protein sequences are pooled into one entry, listed with their most common genes and DNA. In this record, the V and J calls reflect TCRdb's handling and not the investigators' own analysis. Present in this sample are just over 50,000 distinct CDR3 sequences, around 3.1% of which were seen just once. The ten biggest clones cover about 6.3% of the sample.

The clonotype comes from a middle-aged man with multiple sclerosis. The source material was PBMCs. Recombination joined TRBV4-1 with TRBJ1-5; the D segment cannot be called with confidence. CDR3 protein: CASSQGVRGIDSNQPQHF. The sequenced DNA is TGCGCCAGCAGCCAAGGGGTTAGAGGGATTGATAGCAATCAGCCCCAGCATTTT.